Listed here is a single T cell receptor (beta chain). It has no known antigen specificity. No base quality values were provided; no much bigger clone lies one nucleotide off. The data derive from a study of blood T cell repertoires in COVID-19 (TCRdb year 2020). Describing the broader study: Collaborator samples came from the United States, Italy and Spain and covered acute and convalescent phases of COVID-19. The prospective study material was composed of cDNA or gDNA derived from T cells, B-cell-depleted T cells, or PBMCs. The repertoires were made available in a free public database intended to serve as a resource for research on the immune response to SARS-CoV-2. Sample metadata almost always included a de-identified subject ID, COVID-19 status, age in years and sex. The samples were drawn from the first 160 participants of the ongoing ImmuneRACE study and from 950 to 1,500 subjects provided by 6 global collaborators. Where available, HLA class I and class II types were obtained from metadata supplied by the sample provider rather than from assay-based typing. The dataset comprised deeply sampled blood TCRbeta repertoires from subjects exposed to, actively infected with, or recovered from COVID-19.

Relative to germline, V is missing 2 bases and J is missing 8 bases, with 10 bases of the junction outside any gene match. The germline V gene (reference sequence) sets CDR1 to GTSNPN and CDR2 to SVGIG. The CDR3 measures 15 amino acids from cysteine to phenylalanine. The entry retains the CDR3 DNA only, 45 bases that are in frame from base 1. One collaborating source in Seattle enrolled patients while the patients were actively infected and followed the patients over time throughout the course of disease. Collaborating institutions collected whole blood in K2EDTA tubes following their own protocols. For TCRbeta analysis, collaborator samples were shipped as frozen whole blood, as isolated PBMCs, or as DNA extracted from either sample type. What the work shows at the level of the full study, not this receptor alone: The amount of clinical and demographic metadata varied by source and participant and was provided uncurated.

TCRbeta CDR3 regions were amplified from genomic DNA using the immunoSEQ Assay, a bias-controlled multiplex PCR. In the source study's methods: Within the assay, amplification of reference gene primers was used to estimate how many nucleated cells each sample contained. To quantify the absolute abundance of each unique TCRbeta CDR3 rearrangement, sequence reads were collapsed and filtered. For each sample, productive Simpson clonality was calculated as the square root of Simpson's diversity index over productive rearrangements. In TCRdb, the immuneACCESS table is reduced to in-frame sequences with V and J assigned. These tables do not hold every clone; where another copy was compared, an unresolved V gene accounts for under half, and the others remain unexplained. The DNA was the basis for D and trimming; V, J and clone size are from that table. Here the sample has tens of thousands of clones; 87% occur a single time. The top ten constitute roughly 3.4% of the sample.

Sequences were obtained from peripheral blood. The sequence joins TRBV30 to TRBJ1-4; TRBD1 lines up with 8 middle nucleotides. The receptor was isolated from a man in his forties or fifties with COVID-19, enrolled during active disease. The DNA sequence follows: TGTGCCTGGAGTACCCGGACAGGGTGGGAGGAAAAACTGTTTTTT. Its amino acids are CAWSTRTGWEEKLFF.